This TCR beta chain originates from a study of PD-1 blockade in classical Hodgkin lymphoma. For the study at large: Nivolumab dosing for patients was 3 mg/kg, administered intravenously every 2 weeks.

CDR3 size: 14 residues. Germline CDR1 SGHAT, CDR2 FQNNGV. V trimming: 5 bases; J trimming: 4 bases; junction bases outside the gene matches: 6. Sequencing was performed with immunoSEQ multiplex PCR; in TCRdb, only in-frame clones are kept and a portion is missing. The repertoire holds about 6,400 clones, about 78% seen once, with 3% to 4.5% in the top ten. After autologous stem cell transplantation all patients relapsed, and prior brentuximab vedotin exposure differed between cohorts. From thawed PBMCs, CD4+ T cells were purified using magnetic negative selection. Broader study findings: Patients who responded completely had about the same baseline diversity as newly diagnosed patients. By C4D1, diversity of CD4+ TCRs had risen significantly, whereas that of CD8+ TCRs had not.

As concerns this clone: Its antigen is unidentified.

The clonotype was recovered from a human donor with classical Hodgkin lymphoma. Material: CD4+ T cells from blood, obtained at baseline. The chain has TRBV11-2 and TRBJ1-1; 8 bases are a match to TRBD1. The CDR3 protein is CASSRRGRSTEAFF. In DNA, the CDR3 is TGTGCCAGCAGCCGCAGGGGGCGCAGCACTGAAGCTTTCTTT.